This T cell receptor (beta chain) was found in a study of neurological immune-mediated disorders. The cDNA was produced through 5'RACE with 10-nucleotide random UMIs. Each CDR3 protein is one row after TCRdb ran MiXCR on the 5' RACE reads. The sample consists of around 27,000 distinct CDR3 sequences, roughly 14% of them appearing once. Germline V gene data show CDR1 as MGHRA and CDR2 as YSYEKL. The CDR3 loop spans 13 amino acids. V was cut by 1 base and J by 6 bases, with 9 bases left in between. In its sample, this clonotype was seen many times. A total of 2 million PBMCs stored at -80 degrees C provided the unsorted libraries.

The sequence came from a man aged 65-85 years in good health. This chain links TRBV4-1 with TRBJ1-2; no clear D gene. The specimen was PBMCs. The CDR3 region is CASSQVYGDGYTF. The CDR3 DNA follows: TGCGCCAGCAGCCAAGTGTACGGGGATGGCTACACCTTC.